The 11 T cell receptor beta chains below all came from one sample that was sequenced in a study of regulatory T cells in long-lasting Graves disease. Sequencing libraries for TCR beta were prepared with iRepertoire HTBI primers and Arm-PCR of CDR3 regions. MiXCR was run by TCRdb on the multiplex PCR reads, yielding one entry per CDR3 protein. The sample lists 520,000 or so distinct CDR3 sequences, about 12% seen once, with over 7% in the top ten. Time point denoted: newly diagnosed GD, antithyroid drugs for less than 3 months. TCR sequences were obtained from RNA taken from PBMCs. These sequences were also reported in another study, on T cells in Graves' hyperthyroidism and ophthalmopathy.

The specimen comprised peripheral blood mononuclear cells (PBMCs), sampled at new diagnosis, from a patient treated with antithyroid drugs. All receptors come from a woman aged 30 to 39 with Graves disease.

This clonotype appeared many times. This chain uses TRBV7-2 with TRBJ2-3; no clear D gene. The V and J ends lost 9 bases and 0 bases respectively, with 16 bases between them. Germline V gene sequence: CDR1 SGHTA, CDR2 FQGNSA. This CDR3 region has 15 residues. As DNA, the CDR3 is TGTGCCAGTACAATTGAACGGAGAAGCACAGATACGCAGTATTTT. Residues: CASTIERRSTDTQYF. Based on the CDR3 plus reference TRBV7-2 and TRBJ2-3, the full variable domain is GAGVSQSPSNKVTEKGKDVELRCDPISGHTALYWYRQSLGQGLEFLIYFQGNSAPDKSGLPSDRFSAERTGGSVSTLTIQRTQQEDSAVYLCASTIERRSTDTQYFGPGTRLTVL.

This clonotype was seen ten or more times. The gene calls are TRBV11-3 and TRBJ1-1; a possible D gene is TRBD1 (5 bases). This CDR3 comprises 13 residues. With 8 bases removed from V and 6 bases from J, the gap between germline ends came to 16 bases. Per the germline V gene, CDR1 is SGHNT and CDR2 is YENEEA. The CDR3 protein is CASQRGGLAEAFF. For the CDR3, the DNA is TGTGCCAGCCAGCGGGGCGGGCTCGCTGAAGCTTTCTTT.

Concerning this clonotype: A much larger clone sits a single nucleotide away, making a read error possible. The rearrangement uses TRBV5-1 and TRBJ1-1; D is possibly TRBD1 (5 bases). The CDR3 runs to 14 residues. Germline lookup yields CDR1 SGHRS and CDR2 YFSETQ. CDR3 in DNA: TGCGCCAGCAGCTCCCTGGGGGGTCACACTGAAGGTTTCTTT. Translating gives CASSSLGGHTEGFF.

This clonotype was counted ten times or more. The J gene is TRBJ2-1, the V gene TRBV7-2; D unclear. The V gene lost 8 bases and the J gene lost 8 bases, with 16 bases spanning the gap. Germline CDR1 is SGHTA and CDR2 is FQGNSA. The length of the CDR3 is 13 residues. In DNA, the CDR3 is TGTGCCAGCCCCACAACTTCGTGGGATGAGCAGTTCTTC. Its translation: CASPTTSWDEQFF.

The chain recombines TRBV3-1 with TRBJ1-2, with D hard to call. The CDR3 runs to 14 residues. Germline V gene lookup returns CDR1 LGHDT and CDR2 YNNKEL (reference sequence). The V end was cut by 4 bases, the J end by 5 bases, with 14 bases between. CDR3 in DNA: TGTGCCAGCAGCCCCGTGCCGGGGAAGTATGGCTACACCTTC. Translating gives CASSPVPGKYGYTF.

Comment on this clonotype: A much larger clone differs from this one at a single base, so this may be a read error. This chain joins TRBV5-1 and TRBJ1-1, with 9 bases that match TRBD1. The germline V gene has CDR1 SGHRS and CDR2 YFSETQ. This CDR3 comprises 15 residues. The CDR3 DNA reads as TGCGCCAGCTGCTTGATTCCGGGACAGGGCCTTGAGGCTTTCTTT. It specifies CASCLIPGQGLEAFF.

The chain has TRBV24-1 and TRBJ2-1; the D gene is possibly TRBD2 (6 bases). From germline, CDR1 is KGHDR and CDR2 SFDVKD. V was clipped by 2 bases and J by 4 bases, with 14 bases between them. The CDR3 totals 16 residues. The CDR3 nucleotides are TGTGCCACCAGTGATTGGGACTCCAAATCATACAATGAGCAGTTCTTC. It specifies CATSDWDSKSYNEQFF.

The table lists this clonotype with many counts. This rearrangement joins TRBV2 to TRBJ2-5; the D gene is possibly TRBD1 (5 bases). The CDR3 loop spans 14 amino acids. Trimming stripped 7 bases from V and 5 bases from J, with 17 bases between. Germline values: CDR1 SNHLY, CDR2 FYNNEI. CDR3 coding DNA: TGTGCCAGCAACTTAAGGGGTAACGCGGAGACCCAGTACTTC. Protein sequence: CASNLRGNAETQYF.

This clonotype was observed at least ten times. The chain joins TRBV19 to TRBJ1-1; the D is unclear. The CDR3 totals 15 residues. Germline-derived CDR1 and CDR2 are LNHDA and SQIVND (reference sequence). Trimming stripped 6 bases from V and 3 bases from J, with 17 bases between. The CDR3 loop reads CASRPEVVRYTEAFF. CDR3 coding DNA: TGTGCCAGTAGGCCAGAAGTGGTCCGGTACACTGAAGCTTTCTTT.

The genes are TRBV6-1 and TRBJ1-2; 12 bases align to TRBD1. The CDR3 extends over 12 amino acids. V shed 6 bases and J 12 bases; nucleotides not matched to a gene: 5. Germline V gives CDR1 MNHNS, CDR2 SASEGT. The CDR3 protein is CASSSGQGADTF. CDR3 nucleotide sequence: TGTGCCAGCAGCTCGGGACAGGGGGCCGACACCTTC.

In this sample, this clonotype turned up a few times. V gene TRBV9 combines with J gene TRBJ1-2; D is uncertain. V gave up 4 bases and J gave up 7 bases, with 17 bases separating them. From germline, CDR1 is SGDLS and CDR2 YYNGEE. This CDR3 region has 14 residues. The CDR3 here is CASSYDYGSSGYTF. CDR3 in DNA: TGTGCCAGCAGCTACGACTACGGGAGTTCTGGCTACACCTTC.